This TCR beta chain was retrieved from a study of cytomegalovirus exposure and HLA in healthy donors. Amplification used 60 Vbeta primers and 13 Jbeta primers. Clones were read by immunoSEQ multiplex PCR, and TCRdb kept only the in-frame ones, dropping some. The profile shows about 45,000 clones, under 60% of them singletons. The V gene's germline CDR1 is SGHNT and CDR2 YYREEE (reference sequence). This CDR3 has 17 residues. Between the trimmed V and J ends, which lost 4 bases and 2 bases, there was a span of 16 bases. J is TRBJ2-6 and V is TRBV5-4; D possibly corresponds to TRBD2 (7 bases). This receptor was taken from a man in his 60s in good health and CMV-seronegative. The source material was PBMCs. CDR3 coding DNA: TGTGCCAGCAGCCATGGCGGGGGCGGGACTGGGGCCAACGTCCTGACTTTC. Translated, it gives CASSHGGGGTGANVLTF.